What follows is one T cell receptor beta chain and its context. The V gene end was trimmed by 4 bases and the J gene end by 3 bases; junction bases not matched to a gene: 2. Germline V CDR1 and CDR2: KGHSH, LQKENI. The CDR3 extends over 14 amino acids. The entry originates in a study of glioma-infiltrating T cells after dendritic cell vaccination. Study-wide background: Dendritic cell vaccine was injected intradermally three times, biweekly.

TCRdb's table, derived via immunoSEQ multiplex PCR, lists solely in-frame clones and lacks some. This sample has some 70,000 clones, with 81% found just once. The source material was blood, sampled before dendritic cell vaccination. The sequence came from a human donor with glioblastoma. The rearrangement joins TRBV18 to TRBJ1-4, with TRBD1 identical over 7 bases. In DNA, the CDR3 is TGTGCCAGCTCACTCGACAGGGCTAATGAAAAACTGTTTTTT. Translating it yields CASSLDRANEKLFF.